The TCR beta chain described here comes from a study of cytomegalovirus exposure and HLA in healthy donors. Amplification used 60 Vbeta primers and 13 Jbeta primers. Here immunoSEQ multiplex PCR was the method, and the copy in TCRdb shows in-frame clones only, minus some. In the table there are roughly 120,000 clones, 67% of which are singletons. Germline V gives CDR1 SGHAT, CDR2 FQDESV (reference sequence). CDR3 length equals 15 residues. V lost 5 bases to trimming and J lost 4 bases; unmatched junction nucleotides: 8. Sequenced: PBMCs. The chain carries TRBV11-1 and TRBJ1-3, with 7 nucleotides matching TRBD1. This sequence originates from a young man in good health and CMV-seropositive. The CDR3 sequence: CASSPNRGLGNTIYF. The CDR3 nucleotides are TGTGCCAGCAGCCCCAACAGGGGACTCGGAAACACCATATATTTT.